These 32 T cell receptor beta chains share one sample of origin, sequenced in a study of blood T cells in healthy people across ages. A second about 7 to 11 cycle PCR used barcoded and J-beta primers. TCRdb analysed the 5' RACE reads with MiXCR anew, one entry per CDR3 protein. The sample has 1.5 million to 2 million distinct CDR3 sequences, 49% seen once. Input material: blood. The source of these receptors is a woman aged 40 to 55 in good health.

The genes are TRBV4-2 and TRBJ1-5; no clear D. The CDR3 is 16 residues long. Germline V lookup: CDR1 LGHNA, CDR2 YNFKEQ. The V and J ends lost 0 bases and 1 base respectively, with 10 bases between them. This CDR3 reads CASSQDSSDSNQPQHF. CDR3 in DNA: TGTGCCAGCAGCCAAGATTCCTCGGACAGCAATCAGCCCCAGCATTTT.

The gene calls are TRBV7-9 and TRBJ2-7; D is possibly TRBD2 (6 bases). The CDR3 consists of 14 residues. V was pared by 5 bases and J by 0 bases, with 11 bases between. CDR1 SEHNR and CDR2 FQNEAQ come from the germline V gene (reference sequence). CDR3 in amino acids: CASSRDSFSYEQYF. The CDR3 DNA follows: TGTGCCAGCAGCCGGGACTCCTTCTCCTACGAGCAGTACTTC. Based on the CDR3 plus reference TRBV7-9 and TRBJ2-7, the full variable domain is DTGVSQNPRHKITKRGQNVTFRCDPISEHNRLYWYRQTLGQGPEFLTYFQNEAQLEKSRLLSDRFSAERPKGSFSTLEIQRTEQGDSAMYLCASSRDSFSYEQYFGPGTRLTVT.

The chain combines TRBV18 with TRBJ1-5; a possible D gene is TRBD1 (6 bases). Between the trimmed V and J ends, which lost 10 bases and 4 bases, there was a span of 11 bases. CDR1 is KGHSH and CDR2 is LQKENI in the germline V gene. The length of the CDR3 is 12 residues. Here the CDR3 DNA reads TGTGCCACCCGGACAGAAAATCAGCCCCAGCATTTT. Translating gives CATRTENQPQHF.

This clonotype appeared many times. The rearrangement uses TRBV15 and TRBJ2-4; 13 bases agree with TRBD2. The CDR3 contains 14 residues. After removal of 4 bases from V and 15 bases from J, the junction contained 9 bases not matched to a gene. The germline V gene encodes CDR1 LNHNV and CDR2 YYDKDF (reference sequence). In nucleotides, the CDR3 is TGTGCCACCAGCACAAGGACTAGCGGGGGCCGTCTGTACTTC. This codes for CATSTRTSGGRLYF.

In its sample, this clonotype was seen a few times. V gene TRBV6-6 combines with J gene TRBJ2-7, with 7 bases that match TRBD2. V trimming: 5 bases; J trimming: 2 bases; junction bases outside the gene matches: 3. The CDR3 has 13 residues. Per germline, CDR1 MNHNY and CDR2 SVGAGI (reference sequence). The CDR3 region has the DNA TGTGCCAGCAGTAGGGAGGGTACCTACGAGCAGTACTTC. Its translation is CASSREGTYEQYF.

The table lists this clonotype with many counts. This chain links TRBV20-1 with TRBJ1-2, with TRBD1 matching 9 bases. The trim removed 3 bases at V and 4 bases at J, leaving 0 bases unmatched. Germline V lookup: CDR1 DFQATT, CDR2 SNEGSKA (reference sequence). The CDR3 has 12 residues. The CDR3 reads CSARTGGYGYTF. The CDR3 DNA reads as TGCAGTGCTAGGACAGGGGGCTATGGCTACACCTTC.

This clonotype was seen once. This chain joins TRBV15 and TRBJ1-4, with TRBD1 matching over 8 bases. Per the germline V gene, CDR1 is LNHNV and CDR2 is YYDKDF (reference sequence). CDR3 size: 13 residues. Losses at the gene ends were 1 base for V and 8 bases for J; bases not matched to a gene: 0. The CDR3 bases are TGTGCCACCAGCAGAGGGACAGGGGAAAAACTGTTTTTT. Its translation: CATSRGTGEKLFF.

This clonotype was observed a handful of times. CDR3 amino acids: CASSFSFGDEQFF. The CDR3 DNA reads TGTGCCAGCAGTTTTTCCTTCGGGGATGAGCAGTTCTTC. The chain uses TRBV27 and TRBJ2-1; weak D call: TRBD2 (5 bases). Per germline, CDR1 MNHEY and CDR2 SMNVEV (reference sequence). The germline V and J ends were trimmed by 3 bases and 8 bases, with 11 bases remaining between them. The CDR3 runs to 13 residues.

The count of this clonotype is one. This sequence joins TRBV20-1 and TRBJ2-7; TRBD1 might be the D (6 bases). The germline V gene encodes CDR1 DFQATT and CDR2 SNEGSKA (reference sequence). This CDR3 spans 13 amino acids. Trimming shortened V by 6 bases and J by 3 bases, and 15 bases separated the two germline ends. This CDR3 reads CSASRAGVYEQYF. The DNA for the CDR3 is TGCAGTGCGAGTCGGGCAGGGGTCTACGAGCAGTACTTC.

CDR3 in amino acids: CASSLTGKFGDGYTF. The CDR3 nucleotides are TGTGCCAGCAGCCTGACAGGGAAGTTCGGGGATGGCTACACCTTC. The chain uses TRBV28 and TRBJ1-2; 7 bases match TRBD1. The CDR3 sequence is 15 residues long. Germline V lookup: CDR1 MDHEN, CDR2 SYDVKM. V dropped 6 bases and J dropped 6; count of bases not matched to a gene: 13.

This clonotype was observed a handful of times. The chain's CDR3 is CASSGAYGGETQYF. The CDR3, as DNA: TGTGCCAGCAGCGGGGCCTATGGCGGAGAGACCCAGTACTTC. V usage is TRBV12-3 or TRBV12-4 and J usage is TRBJ2-5; D tentatively fits TRBD1 or TRBD2 (5 bases each). V was trimmed by 6 bases and J by 4 bases, leaving 15 bases between them. CDR3 length: 14 residues.

The chain couples TRBV28 to TRBJ2-7; 9 nucleotides line up with TRBD1. The CDR3 loop spans 15 amino acids. V was clipped by 7 bases and J by 2 bases; unmatched bases: 9. From germline, CDR1 is MDHEN and CDR2 SYDVKM. CDR3 sequence (DNA): TGTGCCAGCATACCGCCTGGGACAGGGCCCTACGAGCAGTACTTC. Translation gives CASIPPGTGPYEQYF.

The rearrangement links TRBV6-5 to TRBJ1-2, with TRBD1 matching over 7 bases. V was clipped by 0 bases and J by 3 bases; unmatched bases: 10. The CDR3 loop spans 17 amino acids. Looked up from germline, CDR1 is MNHEY and CDR2 is SVGAGI. DNA of the CDR3: TGTGCCAGCAGTTACTCGGAAGGGACAGCGATAGACTATGGCTACACCTTC. Its translation is CASSYSEGTAIDYGYTF.

The chain employs TRBV5-5 and TRBJ2-5; D unclear. The DNA end lines up better with TRBJ2-7; the J call may be wrong. Germline loops: CDR1 SGHKS, CDR2 YYEKEE (reference sequence). The CDR3 runs to 13 residues. The CDR3 loop reads CASSRPGRYEQYF. The CDR3 bases are TGTGCCAGCAGCAGACCTGGACGCTACGAGCAGTACTTC.

The CDR3 coding sequence is TGTGCCAGCAGATCGGACAGAGACAATGAGCAGTTCTTC. Translation: CASRSDRDNEQFF. The chain combines TRBV6-1 with TRBJ2-1, with a tentative D call TRBD1 (6 bases). The CDR3 is made up of 13 amino acids. Germline lookup yields CDR1 MNHNS and CDR2 SASEGT. V dropped 6 bases and J dropped 5 bases, with 11 bases sitting between them.

The rearrangement uses TRBV5-1 and TRBJ1-6; TRBD1 is a possible D gene (5 bases). Trimming took 1 base from V and 4 from J, leaving 15 bases between them. The CDR3 consists of 17 residues. Germline CDR1 and CDR2: SGHRS and YFSETQ. The CDR3 sequence: CASSLSGPDFYNSPLHF. CDR3 DNA: TGCGCCAGCAGCTTGTCAGGGCCCGACTTTTATAATTCACCCCTCCACTTT.

This sequence joins TRBV20-1 and TRBJ2-1; TRBD2 matches at 9 bases. CDR3 size: 15 residues. V shed 0 bases and J 6 bases; nucleotides not matched to a gene: 6. The V gene's germline CDR1 is DFQATT and CDR2 SNEGSKA (reference sequence). The CDR3 sequence: CSARDSGRGGNEQFF. The CDR3 DNA sequence: TGCAGTGCTAGAGATTCAGGGCGGGGGGGCAATGAGCAGTTCTTC.

The chain is built from TRBV9 and TRBJ1-5; D is possibly TRBD1 (5 bases). The V and J ends lost 2 bases and 5 bases respectively, with 14 bases between them. This CDR3 is 15 amino acids long. Germline CDR1 is SGDLS and CDR2 is YYNGEE. The CDR3 bases are TGTGCCAGCAGCGTGGGGACCAGGGAGGATCAGCCCCAGCATTTT. This gives the protein CASSVGTREDQPQHF.

V usage is TRBV12-3 or TRBV12-4 and J usage is TRBJ1-6; TRBD1 matches 7 bases. CDR3 length: 15 amino acids. The V and J ends lost 7 bases and 6 bases, in that order; junction bases with no gene match: 9. The CDR3 DNA follows: TGTGCCAGCATCATAGGACAGGAAACTAATTCACCCCTCCACTTT. It encodes CASIIGQETNSPLHF.

The chain uses TRBV2 and TRBJ2-3, with D perhaps TRBD1 or TRBD2 (5 bases each). The CDR3 is 15 residues long. Germline V lookup: CDR1 SNHLY, CDR2 FYNNEI. Trimming pared 3 bases from V and 4 bases from J, leaving 14 bases between. DNA of the CDR3: TGTGCCAGCAGTGATGGGGGTAGAAGCCCAGATACGCAGTATTTT. Translating it yields CASSDGGRSPDTQYF.

Concerning this clonotype itself: A read error may produce the germline difference seen at one junction end. This chain uses TRBV2 with TRBJ2-3, with D unclear. Germline V gene sequence: CDR1 SNHLY, CDR2 FYNNEI. The CDR3 covers 12 residues. The CDR3 region is CASIGFVDTQYF. The CDR3 DNA is TGCGCCAGCATTGGTTTCGTGGATACGCAGTATTTT.

The J gene is TRBJ2-5, the V gene TRBV3-1; D is perhaps TRBD1 or TRBD2 (5 bases each). Germline values: CDR1 LGHDT, CDR2 YNNKEL (reference sequence). V was pared by 4 bases and J by 1 base, with 19 bases between. The length of the CDR3 is 17 residues. The CDR3 sequence is CASSLTRRRGVQETQYF. In DNA, the CDR3 is TGTGCCAGCAGCCTAACAAGGAGGCGAGGGGTCCAAGAGACCCAGTACTTC.

The chain links TRBV4-1 to TRBJ1-1; D remains ambiguous. The CDR3 extends over 17 amino acids. The germline gives CDR1 MGHRA, CDR2 YSYEKL. The V end lost 2 bases, the J end lost 3 bases, and 19 bases lay between the germline ends. CDR3 protein: CASSQWPPGQIYTEAFF. The CDR3 DNA is TGCGCCAGCAGCCAATGGCCCCCCGGGCAGATTTACACTGAAGCTTTCTTT.

Points on this clonotype: One end of the junction does not line up with germline, which may come from a read error. The chain recombines TRBV3-1 with TRBJ2-1; TRBD1 might be the D (5 bases). The CDR3 is 14 amino acids. The V gene's germline CDR1 is LGHDT and CDR2 YNNKEL (reference sequence). DNA of the CDR3: TGTGCCGGCAGCCAATTTTCAGGGATCAATGAGCAGTTCTTC. As protein: CAGSQFSGINEQFF.

This chain connects TRBV12-5 to TRBJ2-1; 10 nucleotides align to TRBD2. The V and J ends lost 2 bases and 8 bases, in that order; junction bases with no gene match: 6. CDR1 is LGHNT, CDR2 FRNRAP, per germline. This CDR3 has 15 amino acids. The CDR3 spells CASGLRASGGYEQFF. The CDR3, as DNA: TGTGCTAGTGGTTTGAGAGCTAGCGGGGGCTATGAGCAGTTCTTC.

This clonotype came up many times. The chain combines TRBV2 with TRBJ2-1, with a tentative D call TRBD2 (6 bases). The ends were cut back, 2 bases at V and 4 bases at J, with 12 bases in the middle. Germline CDR1 is SNHLY and CDR2 is FYNNEI. This CDR3 has 15 residues. The CDR3 protein is CASSEQAGRYNEQFF. The CDR3 region has the DNA TGTGCCAGCAGTGAACAAGCGGGTCGGTACAATGAGCAGTTCTTC.

This clonotype was recorded a few times. The chain joins TRBV28 to TRBJ2-1; weak D call: TRBD2 (6 bases). The CDR3 is made up of 17 amino acids. V gave up 2 bases and J gave up 0 bases, with 14 bases separating them. CDR1 is MDHEN and CDR2 is SYDVKM in the germline V gene. The CDR3 sequence: CASSLPLASVSYNEQFF. For the CDR3, the DNA is TGTGCCAGCAGTTTACCCCTGGCTAGCGTCTCCTACAATGAGCAGTTCTTC.

V gene TRBV7-2 combines with J gene TRBJ2-1; TRBD1 matches 8 bases. This CDR3 spans 14 amino acids. J was trimmed by 8 bases and V by 5 bases; bases with no gene match: 8. Germline V CDR1 and CDR2: SGHTA, FQGNSA. DNA for the CDR3: TGTGCCAGCAGCGTAGTTGGCAGGGGGCATGAGCAGTTCTTC. Its protein is CASSVVGRGHEQFF.

The rearrangement joins TRBV28 to TRBJ1-2; TRBD1 matches 8 bases. CDR1 is MDHEN, CDR2 SYDVKM, per germline. V gave up 8 bases and J gave up 4 bases; unmatched junction bases: 9. CDR3 size: 14 residues. CDR3 nucleotides: TGTGCCAGCTGTGATCAGGGGGCCTTCTATGGCTACACCTTC. Its translation is CASCDQGAFYGYTF.

This clonotype came up once. This chain links TRBV9 with TRBJ2-1, with 7 bases that match TRBD1. Unmatched junction bases numbered 12, after V lost 0 bases and J lost 0 bases. CDR1 SGDLS and CDR2 YYNGEE come from the germline V gene. This CDR3 has 19 residues. This CDR3 is CASSVEGGGRSSSYNEQFF. CDR3 sequence (DNA): TGTGCCAGCAGCGTAGAAGGGGGCGGCAGGAGTAGCTCCTACAATGAGCAGTTCTTC. Drawing the rest from reference TRBV9 and TRBJ2-1, the complete variable domain is DSGVTQTPKHLITATGQRVTLRCSPRSGDLSVYWYQQSLDQGLQFLIQYYNGEERAKGNILERFSAQQFPDLHSELNLSSLELGDSALYFCASSVEGGGRSSSYNEQFFGPGTRLTVL.

This clonotype has a handful of counts. The J gene is TRBJ2-5, the V gene TRBV15, with D uncertain. Trimming cost V 6 bases and J 5 bases, with 13 bases left between them. CDR3 length equals 13 residues. Germline CDR1 reads LNHNV; CDR2 reads YYDKDF (reference sequence). The DNA of the CDR3 is TGTGCCACCAGAGGTATGGGTTCGGAGACCCAGTACTTC. This gives the protein CATRGMGSETQYF. Combining the CDR3 with reference TRBV15 and TRBJ2-5 gives the whole variable domain DAMVIQNPRYQVTQFGKPVTLSCSQTLNHNVMYWYQQKSSQAPKLLFHYYDKDFNNEADTPDNFQSRRPNTSFCFLDIRSPGLGDTAMYLCATRGMGSETQYFGPGTRLLVL.

The chain couples TRBV20-1 to TRBJ2-4, with D maybe TRBD1 (6 bases). The DNA end favors TRBJ2-7, so the J call may be wrong. Per germline, CDR1 DFQATT and CDR2 SNEGSKA (reference sequence). This CDR3 spans 14 amino acids. CDR3 in amino acids: CSAGTTTRVYEQYF. For the CDR3, the DNA is TGCAGTGCTGGGACAACCACCAGGGTCTACGAGCAGTACTTC.